Shown below are 19 T cell receptor beta chains from a single sample sequenced in a study of shared clonotypes between healthy human individuals. CD45RO negativity and positive selection for CCR7 defined naive CD8 cells, a population that excluded terminally differentiated effector memory CD45RA+ cells. The table came from immunoSEQ multiplex PCR; TCRdb's copy has only in-frame clones and leaves some out. The sample includes around 1.9 million clones, just over 90% of them seen just once. Sequencing used naive CD8+ T cells from PBMCs. The receptors here all came from a man younger than 35 in good health. Some clones in this sample may be carry-over from other donors' samples.

The chain links TRBV10-2 to TRBJ1-5; the D is unclear. This CDR3 contains 15 residues. V shed 5 bases and J shed 5 bases, with 16 bases lying between them. Germline assignment: CDR1 WSHSY and CDR2 SAAADI. This CDR3 reads CASSSLGSIYQPQHF. Written as DNA, the CDR3 is TGCGCCAGCAGTTCCCTAGGATCCATTTATCAGCCCCAGCATTTT.

This rearrangement joins TRBV5-1 to TRBJ2-3; unclear D gene. The CDR3 has 16 residues. Trimming stripped 0 bases from V and 0 bases from J, with 11 bases between. CDR1 is SGHRS, CDR2 YFSETQ, per germline. The CDR3 is CASSLGGISSTDTQYF. The DNA for the CDR3 is TGCGCCAGCAGCTTGGGCGGCATCTCTAGCACAGATACGCAGTATTTT.

The CDR3 DNA sequence: TGTGCCAGTAGTTGGTTCTCAGGGCAGCCCCAGCATTTT. Encoded protein: CASSWFSGQPQHF. The chain recombines TRBV19 with TRBJ1-5, with D tentatively TRBD1 (5 bases). The CDR3 is 13 residues long. Germline lookup yields CDR1 LNHDA and CDR2 SQIVND (reference sequence). V shed 5 bases and J shed 7 bases, with 12 bases lying between them.

The CDR3 region has the DNA TGTGCCAGCAGCTCGGACCGGCTAGCGACCTACGAGCAGTACTTC. Its translation: CASSSDRLATYEQYF. The V and J genes are TRBV13 and TRBJ2-7, with D perhaps matching TRBD2 (6 bases). There are 15 residues in the CDR3. V dropped 4 bases and J dropped 2 bases, with 15 bases sitting between them. Germline assignment: CDR1 PRHDT and CDR2 FYEKMQ (reference sequence).

The gene calls are TRBV28 and TRBJ2-4, with TRBD1 matching over 9 bases. Germline CDR1 and CDR2: MDHEN and SYDVKM. The CDR3 contains 15 residues. V lost 6 bases and J lost 5; bases outside the gene matches: 8. CDR3 loop: CASRPLRDRENIQYF. For the CDR3, the DNA is TGTGCCAGCAGGCCCCTCCGGGACAGGGAAAACATTCAGTACTTC.

The CDR3 DNA reads TGTGCCAGCAGTCCAAGGGACTTTTTTGTGTACTTC. Translating gives CASSPRDFFVYF. This chain links TRBV28 with TRBJ2-7, with D possibly being TRBD2 (6 bases). The CDR3 has 12 residues. V lost 5 bases and J 12 bases, leaving 17 bases between the germline ends. Looked up from germline, CDR1 is MDHEN and CDR2 is SYDVKM. Supplemented by reference TRBV28 and TRBJ2-7, the full variable domain reads DVKVTQSSRYLVKRTGEKVFLECVQDMDHENMFWYRQDPGLGLRLIYFSYDVKMKEKGDIPEGYSVSREKKERFSLILESASTNQTSMYLCASSPRDFFVYFGPGTRLTVT.

Turning to this clone: With a much larger clone just one base away, this may be a read error. The chain combines TRBV7-2 with TRBJ1-1, with a possible D match to TRBD1 (5 bases). Trimming cost V 5 bases and J 1 base, with 8 bases left between them. The CDR3 contains 13 residues. CDR1 and CDR2 from the germline V gene are SGHTA and FQGNSA. The CDR3 is CASSIGGNTEAFF. Written as DNA, the CDR3 is TGTGCCAGCAGCATCGGGGGGAACACTGAAGCTTTCTTT. Full variable domain (rest looked up from reference TRBV7-2 and TRBJ1-1): GAGVSQSPSNKVTEKGKDVELRCDPISGHTALYWYRQSLGQGLEFLIYFQGNSAPDKSGLPSDRFSAERTGGSVSTLTIQRTQQEDSAVYLCASSIGGNTEAFFGQGTRLTVV.

The chain recombines TRBV11-1 with TRBJ2-5; the D gene is possibly TRBD2 (6 bases). Looked up from germline, CDR1 is SGHAT and CDR2 is FQDESV (reference sequence). V was shortened by 1 base and J by 2 bases, with 23 bases between the two germline ends. There are 19 residues in the CDR3. The CDR3 DNA sequence: TGTGCCAGCAGCTTAGGACTGGGCGGGACCACATGGGGACAAGAGACCCAGTACTTC. Its translation: CASSLGLGGTTWGQETQYF.

This clone was counted a single time. This rearrangement joins TRBV19 to TRBJ1-1, with D possibly TRBD1 on 6 matching bases. CDR3 length: 13 amino acids. Germline CDR1 reads LNHDA; CDR2 reads SQIVND (reference sequence). The germline V and J ends were trimmed by 5 bases and 3 bases, with 10 bases remaining between them. For the CDR3, the DNA is TGTGCCAGTAGTTTGGCAGGGGACACTGAAGCTTTCTTT. Translating gives CASSLAGDTEAFF.

This chain links TRBV7-6 with TRBJ1-1; D possibly corresponds to TRBD1 (5 bases). Germline CDR1 is SGHVS and CDR2 is FNYEAQ. V was clipped by 5 bases and J by 1 base, with 14 bases between them. The CDR3 extends over 15 amino acids. The CDR3 sequence is CASSQALTANTEAFF. The CDR3 nucleotides are TGTGCCAGCAGCCAAGCTTTGACAGCGAACACTGAAGCTTTCTTT.

V and J are TRBV29-1 and TRBJ2-2; D not resolved. Per the germline V gene, CDR1 is SQVTM and CDR2 is ANQGSEA. V shed 6 bases and J shed 3 bases, with 11 bases lying between them. The CDR3 sequence is 13 residues long. CDR3 amino acids: CSVLTVDTGELFF. CDR3 bases: TGCAGCGTGTTGACGGTTGACACCGGGGAGCTGTTTTTT.

On this clone: This same CDR3 is encoded by further DNA sequences in the sample. J is TRBJ2-7 and V is TRBV11-2; D gene uncertain. The germline V gene encodes CDR1 SGHAT and CDR2 FQNNGV. The CDR3 runs 13 residues. V lost 3 bases and J 0 bases, leaving 6 bases between the germline ends. The CDR3 bases are TGTGCCAGCAGCTTGACTCCCTCCTACGAGCAGTACTTC. It translates to CASSLTPSYEQYF. The complete variable domain, with remaining parts taken from reference TRBV11-2 and TRBJ2-7, reads EAGVAQSPRYKIIEKRQSVAFWCNPISGHATLYWYQQILGQGPKLLIQFQNNGVVDDSQLPKDRFSAERLKGVDSTLKIQPAKLEDSAVYLCASSLTPSYEQYFGPGTRLTVT.

This rearrangement joins TRBV11-3 to TRBJ2-1; D possibly uses TRBD1 or TRBD2 (5 bases each). V was pared by 5 bases and J by 0 bases, with 11 bases between. The CDR3 covers 15 residues. Looked up from germline, CDR1 is SGHNT and CDR2 is YENEEA. CDR3 DNA: TGTGCCAGCAGCCGTTCAGGGAGCTCCTACAATGAGCAGTTCTTC. Protein sequence: CASSRSGSSYNEQFF. Together with reference TRBV11-3 and TRBJ2-1, the CDR3 gives the full variable domain: EAGVVQSPRYKIIEKKQPVAFWCNPISGHNTLYWYLQNLGQGPELLIRYENEEAVDDSQLPKDRFSAERLKGVDSTLKIQPAELGDSAVYLCASSRSGSSYNEQFFGPGTRLTVL.

The gene calls are TRBV15 and TRBJ2-1; 15 bases map to TRBD2. The V gene's germline CDR1 is LNHNV and CDR2 YYDKDF (reference sequence). The CDR3 is 16 residues long. With V trimmed by 5 bases and J by 4 bases, 3 bases remained unmatched. CDR3 nucleotides: TGTGCCACCAGCCGGACTAGCGGGGGGGGATACAATGAGCAGTTCTTC. It encodes CATSRTSGGGYNEQFF.

The DNA for the CDR3 is TGTGCCACCAGCGCAGCCTCCAGTGCTGGGGCCTACGAGCAGTACTTC. It codes for CATSAASSAGAYEQYF. The chain combines TRBV15 with TRBJ2-7, with D hard to call. Germline CDR1 LNHNV, CDR2 YYDKDF (reference sequence). CDR3 length equals 16 residues. Trimming pared 5 bases from V and 2 bases from J, leaving 19 bases between. Full variable domain (missing parts from reference TRBV15 and TRBJ2-7): DAMVIQNPRYQVTQFGKPVTLSCSQTLNHNVMYWYQQKSSQAPKLLFHYYDKDFNNEADTPDNFQSRRPNTSFCFLDIRSPGLGDTAMYLCATSAASSAGAYEQYFGPGTRLTVT.

This chain uses TRBV15 with TRBJ2-3, with TRBD1 identical over 9 bases. Germline CDR1 is LNHNV and CDR2 is YYDKDF (reference sequence). The CDR3 is 18 residues long. The J segment lost 0 bases and the V segment lost 3 bases, leaving 10 bases of the junction unmatched. CDR3 nucleotides: TGTGCCACCAGCAGTTGGGGACAGGGCCTCAAGAGCACAGATACGCAGTATTTT. Amino acid sequence: CATSSWGQGLKSTDTQYF.

In its sample, this clone was seen once. The chain recombines TRBV5-1 with TRBJ2-3; TRBD2 agrees at 9 bases. This CDR3 region has 14 residues. After removal of 6 bases from V and 3 bases from J, the junction contained 5 bases not matched to a gene. CDR1 is SGHRS and CDR2 is YFSETQ in the germline V gene. CDR3 region: CASNKAGGTDTQYF. For the CDR3, the DNA is TGCGCCAGCAATAAAGCGGGAGGAACAGATACGCAGTATTTT.

The chain combines TRBV13 with TRBJ1-1; D is undetermined. There are 14 residues in the CDR3. Trimming removed 5 bases from V and 5 bases from J, with 15 bases in between. Germline V gives CDR1 PRHDT, CDR2 FYEKMQ (reference sequence). Here the CDR3 DNA reads TGTGCCAGCAGCCCGGAGTGGGAGAGGACTGAAGCTTTCTTT. Its protein is CASSPEWERTEAFF.

The chain carries TRBV7-9 and TRBJ2-7; 10 bases match TRBD1. Germline trimming cut 4 bases from V and 1 base from J; bases unmatched to any gene: 7. Germline loops: CDR1 SEHNR, CDR2 FQNEAQ (reference sequence). The CDR3 length is 16 residues. CDR3 sequence (DNA): TGTGCCAGCAGCTCGCACCGGGACAGGGGTTCCTACGAGCAGTACTTC. Its translation is CASSSHRDRGSYEQYF.